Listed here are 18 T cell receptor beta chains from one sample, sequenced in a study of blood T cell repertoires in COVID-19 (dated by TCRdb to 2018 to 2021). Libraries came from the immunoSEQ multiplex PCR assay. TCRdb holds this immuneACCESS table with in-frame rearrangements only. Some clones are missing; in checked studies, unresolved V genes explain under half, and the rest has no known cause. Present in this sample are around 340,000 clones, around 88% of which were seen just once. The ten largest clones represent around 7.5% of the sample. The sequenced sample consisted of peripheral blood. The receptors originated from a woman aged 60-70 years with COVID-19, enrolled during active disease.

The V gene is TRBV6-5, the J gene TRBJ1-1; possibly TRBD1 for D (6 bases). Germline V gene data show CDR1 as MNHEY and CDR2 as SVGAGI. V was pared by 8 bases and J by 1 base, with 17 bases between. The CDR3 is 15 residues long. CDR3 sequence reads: CASPTYRASNTEAFF. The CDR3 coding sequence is TGTGCCAGCCCTACATACAGGGCCTCGAACACTGAAGCTTTCTTT.

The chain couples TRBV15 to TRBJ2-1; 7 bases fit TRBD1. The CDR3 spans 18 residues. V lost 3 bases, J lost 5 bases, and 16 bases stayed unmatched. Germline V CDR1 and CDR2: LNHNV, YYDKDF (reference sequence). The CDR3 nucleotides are TGTGCCACCAGCAGCGCAGAAATTTTACAGGGGATGAACAATGAGCAGTTCTTC. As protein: CATSSAEILQGMNNEQFF.

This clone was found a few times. The CDR3 reads CASSSIQGAGNTIYF. Here the CDR3 DNA reads TGTGCCAGTAGTAGCATACAGGGGGCTGGAAACACCATATATTTT. The chain carries TRBV19 and TRBJ1-3; 8 bases are a match to TRBD1. V shed 4 bases and J 2 bases; nucleotides not matched to a gene: 4. The CDR3 loop spans 15 amino acids. Germline V gene sequence: CDR1 LNHDA, CDR2 SQIVND (reference sequence).

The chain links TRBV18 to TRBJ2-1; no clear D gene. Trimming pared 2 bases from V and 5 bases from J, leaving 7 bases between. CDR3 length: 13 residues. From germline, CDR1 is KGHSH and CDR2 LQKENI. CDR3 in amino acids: CASSPVLDNEQFF. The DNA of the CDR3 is TGTGCCAGCTCACCAGTACTGGACAATGAGCAGTTCTTC.

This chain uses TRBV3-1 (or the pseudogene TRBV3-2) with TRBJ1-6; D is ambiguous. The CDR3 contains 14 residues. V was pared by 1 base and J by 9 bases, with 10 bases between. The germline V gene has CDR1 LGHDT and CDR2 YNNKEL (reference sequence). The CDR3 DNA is TGTGCCAGCAGCCAAGGGTTGGGGAGTTCACCCCTCCACTTT. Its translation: CASSQGLGSSPLHF.

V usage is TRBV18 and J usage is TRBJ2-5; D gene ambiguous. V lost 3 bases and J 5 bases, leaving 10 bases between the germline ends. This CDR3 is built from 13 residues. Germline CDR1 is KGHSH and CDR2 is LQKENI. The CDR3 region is CASSPNSMETQYF. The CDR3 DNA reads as TGTGCCAGCTCACCCAATTCTATGGAGACCCAGTACTTC.

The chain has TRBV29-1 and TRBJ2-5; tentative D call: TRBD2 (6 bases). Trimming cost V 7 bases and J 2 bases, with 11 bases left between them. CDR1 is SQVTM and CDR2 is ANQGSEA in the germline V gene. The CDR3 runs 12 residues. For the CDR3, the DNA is TGCAGCGCTGGGACTCGTCAAGAGACCCAGTACTTC. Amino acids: CSAGTRQETQYF.

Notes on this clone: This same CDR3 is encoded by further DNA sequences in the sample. The CDR3 region has the DNA TGCAGCGTTGAAGGGGGGCGCGGGACAGATACGCAGTATTTT. It specifies CSVEGGRGTDTQYF. This chain joins TRBV29-1 and TRBJ2-3; D is perhaps TRBD1 (6 bases). The V and J ends lost 1 base and 3 bases respectively, with 11 bases between them. Per the germline V gene, CDR1 is SQVTM and CDR2 is ANQGSEA. The CDR3 has 14 residues.

The CDR3 nucleotides read TGTGCCATCAGTGATTCGACTAGCGGGGGACCCTCGAGCTCCTACAATGAGCAGTTCTTC. It is translated as CAISDSTSGGPSSSYNEQFF. The gene calls are TRBV10-3 and TRBJ2-1; 12 bases agree with TRBD2. The trim removed 3 bases at V and 0 bases at J, leaving 12 bases unmatched. Germline V CDR1 and CDR2: ENHRY, SYGVKD. The CDR3 runs 20 residues.

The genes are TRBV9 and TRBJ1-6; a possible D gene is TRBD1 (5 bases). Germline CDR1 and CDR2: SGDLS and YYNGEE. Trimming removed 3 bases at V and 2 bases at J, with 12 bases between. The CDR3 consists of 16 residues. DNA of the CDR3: TGTGCCAGCAGCGAGGGTATAGGGGCCTATAATTCACCCCTCCACTTT. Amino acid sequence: CASSEGIGAYNSPLHF.

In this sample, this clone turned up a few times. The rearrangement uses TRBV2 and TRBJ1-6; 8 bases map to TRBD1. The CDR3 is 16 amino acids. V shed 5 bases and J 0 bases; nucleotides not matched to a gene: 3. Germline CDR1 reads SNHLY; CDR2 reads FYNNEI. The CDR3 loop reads CASSRQGSSYNSPLHF. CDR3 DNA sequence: TGTGCCAGCAGTCGACAGGGGAGCTCCTATAATTCACCCCTCCACTTT.

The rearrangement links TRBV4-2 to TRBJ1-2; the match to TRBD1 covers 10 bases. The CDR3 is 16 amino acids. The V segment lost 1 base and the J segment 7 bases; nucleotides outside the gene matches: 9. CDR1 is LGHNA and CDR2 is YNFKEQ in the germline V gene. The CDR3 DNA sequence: TGTGCCAGCAGCCAAGCGGGGACAGGGGCCAGAGGTGGCTACACCTTC. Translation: CASSQAGTGARGGYTF.

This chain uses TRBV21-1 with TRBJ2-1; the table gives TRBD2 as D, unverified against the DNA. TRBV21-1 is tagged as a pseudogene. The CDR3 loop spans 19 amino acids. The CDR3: CASSKVRLAGGSSYNEQFF. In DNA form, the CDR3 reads TGTGCCAGCAGCAAAGTGAGGCTAGCGGGGGGGAGCTCCTACAATGAGCAGTTCTTC.

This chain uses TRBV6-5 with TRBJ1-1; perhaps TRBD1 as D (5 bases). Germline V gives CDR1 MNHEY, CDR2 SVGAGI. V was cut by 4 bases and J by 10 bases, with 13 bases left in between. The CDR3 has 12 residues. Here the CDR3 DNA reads TGTGCCAGCAGTTCGACCAGGGAAGCAGCTTTCTTT. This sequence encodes CASSSTREAAFF.

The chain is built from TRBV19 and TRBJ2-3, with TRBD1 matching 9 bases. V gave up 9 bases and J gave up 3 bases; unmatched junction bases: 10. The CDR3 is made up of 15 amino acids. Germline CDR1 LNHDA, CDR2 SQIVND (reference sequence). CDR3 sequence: CASSLGQGMTDTQYF. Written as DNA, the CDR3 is TGTGCCAGCAGCTTGGGACAGGGAATGACAGATACGCAGTATTTT.

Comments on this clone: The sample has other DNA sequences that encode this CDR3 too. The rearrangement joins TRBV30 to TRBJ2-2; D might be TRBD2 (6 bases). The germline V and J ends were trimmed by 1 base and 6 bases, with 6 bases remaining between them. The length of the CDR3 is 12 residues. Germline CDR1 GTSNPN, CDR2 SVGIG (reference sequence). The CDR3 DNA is TGTGCCTGGAGTGCGGGGGCCGGGGAGCTGTTTTTT. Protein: CAWSAGAGELFF.

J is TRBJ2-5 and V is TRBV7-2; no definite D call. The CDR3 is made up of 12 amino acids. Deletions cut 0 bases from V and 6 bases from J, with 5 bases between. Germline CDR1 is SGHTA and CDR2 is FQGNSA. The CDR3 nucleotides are TGTGCCAGCAGCTTAGCTGGGCAGACCCAGTACTTC. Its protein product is CASSLAGQTQYF.

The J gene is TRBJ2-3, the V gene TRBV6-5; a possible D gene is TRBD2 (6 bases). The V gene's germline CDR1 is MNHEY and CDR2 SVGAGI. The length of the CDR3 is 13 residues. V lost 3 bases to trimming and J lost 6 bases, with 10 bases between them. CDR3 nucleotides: TGTGCCAGCAGTTATCCCGGAGGGGATACGCAGTATTTT. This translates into CASSYPGGDTQYF.